The present T cell receptor beta chain was sequenced within a study of beta chain features in type 1 diabetes. Every bit of the isolated RNA underwent reverse transcription, so sequencing read expressed TCRB transcripts. Libraries were prepared by immunoSEQ multiplex PCR; TCRdb keeps only in-frame clonotypes and omits some of them. The data contain 350,000 to 450,000 clones, about 15% of them singletons. This clone was observed a handful of times. The sequencing sample was made of naive CD4+ T cells from blood. The sequence was collected from a woman aged 18-29 years in good health.

The CDR3 sequence is CATSRAGTGGVYGYTF. For the CDR3, the DNA is TGTGCCACCAGCCGAGCCGGGACAGGGGGAGTCTATGGCTACACCTTC. V gene TRBV15 combines with J gene TRBJ1-2; 11 bases fit TRBD1. V trimming: 5 bases; J trimming: 4 bases; junction bases outside the gene matches: 9. The CDR3 extends over 16 amino acids. Germline V lookup: CDR1 LNHNV, CDR2 YYDKDF (reference sequence).